The rows below give T cell receptor beta chains drawn from one sample of a study of a mutant IDH1 vaccine in newly diagnosed glioma. For these TCRs, the target antigens are not known. The protocol was immunoSEQ multiplex PCR, while the TCRdb copy is restricted to in-frame clones and leaves out a portion. The sample lists around 56,000 clones; around 81% were seen once. The sequenced sample was PBMCs, obtained from a glioma patient whose treatment included an IDH1 peptide vaccine. These receptors were obtained from a man aged 25-45 years with glioma. Each CDR3 is given with its conserved first and last residue. Each record gives: clone size, D gene, V gene, J gene, CDR3 DNA, CDR3 protein. A D gene is named only where the DNA matches it firmly. Some rows mark clone size as missing; the rest say once, few, many or name a class of expanded clone.

NA	NA	TRBV5-6	TRBJ1-2	TGTGCCAGCAGCTTGGGGCCAGCTAACTATGGCTACACCTTC	CASSLGPANYGYTF
NA	TRBD1	TRBV28	TRBJ1-3	TGTGCCAGCAGACAGGGGCTCTCTGGAAACACCATATATTTT	CASRQGLSGNTIYF
NA	NA	TRBV19	TRBJ1-3	TGTGCCAGTACCGTCCGACGAGGAAACACCATATATTTT	CASTVRRGNTIYF
NA	NA	TRBV19	TRBJ2-6	TGTGCCAGTGCAGGACATTGGGGCCTCTCTGGGGCCAACGTCCTGACTTTC	CASAGHWGLSGANVLTF
NA	NA	TRBV6-1	TRBJ1-2	TGTGCCAGCAGTTACGGCGATGGCTACACCTTC	CASSYGDGYTF
NA	NA	TRBV5-6	TRBJ2-7	TGTGCCAGCAGCTTTGGCCGTCGGTTCTGGGTCGAACGAGGGCAGTACTTC	CASSFGRRFWVERGQYF
NA	NA	TRBV4-1	TRBJ2-5	TGCGCCAGCAGCCGAATGGGACTGCACAGGGAGACCCAGTACTTC	CASSRMGLHRETQYF
NA	NA	TRBV27	TRBJ2-3	TGTGCCAGCAGCCATCCGGGGGGCCGCCACACAGATACGCAGTATTTT	CASSHPGGRHTDTQYF
NA	NA	TRBV18	TRBJ1-4	TGTGCCAGCTCACTGACAGCCCGTGGGACTAATGAAAAACTGTTTTTT	CASSLTARGTNEKLFF
medium-sized	TRBD1	TRBV19	TRBJ1-1	TGTGCCAGTAGTATCACGGGGACAGGGGAAGCTTTCTTT	CASSITGTGEAFF
NA	TRBD2	TRBV7-9	TRBJ2-1	TGTGCCAGCAGCATGACTAGCGGGGGGGCCAATGAGCAGTTCTTC	CASSMTSGGANEQFF
NA	TRBD1	TRBV19	TRBJ2-1	TGTGCCACCCGGTCGAGGGTCGGACAGGACAATGAGCAGTTCTTC	CATRSRVGQDNEQFF
NA	TRBD1	TRBV11-2	TRBJ1-2	TGTGCCAGCAGCTTAAGACAGGGAGACGGCTACACCTTC	CASSLRQGDGYTF
NA	NA	TRBV25-1	TRBJ2-7	TGTGCCAGCAGTGAGCTGGGGGGTTTC	CASSELGGF
NA	NA	TRBV4-1	TRBJ1-3	TGCGCCAGCAGCGGGACACTCTCTGGAAACACCATATATTTT	CASSGTLSGNTIYF
NA	NA	TRBV19	TRBJ1-5	TGTGCCAGTAGTATGGTACAGGTTCCGCTAGCAACTCAGCCCCAGCATTTT	CASSMVQVPLATQPQHF
NA	NA	TRBV11-3	TRBJ2-2	TGTGCCAGCAGCTCGGGAACCGGGGAGCTGTTTTTT	CASSSGTGELFF
NA	NA	TRBV6-6	TRBJ2-3	TGTGCCAGCACCCAGGGGGGGAGTTTGAGCACAGATACGCAGTATTTT	CASTQGGSLSTDTQYF
NA	TRBD1	TRBV7-9	TRBJ2-6	TGTGCCAGCAGCCGGCATGACAGGGGGCTTTCTGGGGCCAACGTCCTGACTTTC	CASSRHDRGLSGANVLTF
NA	NA	TRBV7-2	TRBJ1-2	TGTGCCAGCAGCCAACGGACAACCTATGGCTACACCTTC	CASSQRTTYGYTF